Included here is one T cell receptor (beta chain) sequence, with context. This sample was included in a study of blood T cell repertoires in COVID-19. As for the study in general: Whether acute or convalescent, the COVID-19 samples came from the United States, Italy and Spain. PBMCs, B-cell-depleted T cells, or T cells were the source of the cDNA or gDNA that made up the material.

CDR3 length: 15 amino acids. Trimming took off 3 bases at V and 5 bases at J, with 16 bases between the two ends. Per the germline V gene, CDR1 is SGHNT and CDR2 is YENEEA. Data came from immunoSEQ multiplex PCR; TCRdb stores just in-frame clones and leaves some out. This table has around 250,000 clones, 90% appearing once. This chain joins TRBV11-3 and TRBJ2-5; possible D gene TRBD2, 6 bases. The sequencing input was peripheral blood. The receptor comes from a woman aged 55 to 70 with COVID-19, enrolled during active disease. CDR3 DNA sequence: TGTGCCAGCAGCTTGGGCGGGGCAGCCGGGGAGACCCAGTACTTC. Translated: CASSLGGAAGETQYF.